The present TCR beta chain was sequenced within a study of OX40 agonist ivuxolimab in advanced cancers. Looking at the study overall: Intravenous ivuxolimab was administered to patients every 2 weeks at 0.01 to 10 mg/kg. From 23 to 79 years was the age range, with a mean of 60 years, and about 83% were male. General study points: The antigens recognized by the expanded peripheral T cells, that is their antigen specificity, were not determined.

Clones were read by immunoSEQ multiplex PCR, and TCRdb kept only the in-frame ones, dropping some. The table shows more than 85,000 clones, with about 92% occurring only once. V lost 8 bases, J lost 0 bases, and 8 bases stayed unmatched. The V gene's germline CDR1 is GTSNPN and CDR2 SVGIG (reference sequence). The CDR3 sequence is 14 residues long. Remarks on this clone: The antigen is unknown.

Sequencing used CD4+ or CD8+ T cells sorted from blood, obtained in a trial of the OX40 agonist ivuxolimab. V usage is TRBV30 and J usage is TRBJ2-3, with 7 bases aligning to TRBD1. This clonotype was sampled from an adult with an advanced solid tumor such as melanoma, head and neck, liver or kidney cancer. CDR3 residues: CATTETGSTDTQYF. CDR3 nucleotides: TGTGCCACTACCGAGACAGGGAGCACAGATACGCAGTATTTT.